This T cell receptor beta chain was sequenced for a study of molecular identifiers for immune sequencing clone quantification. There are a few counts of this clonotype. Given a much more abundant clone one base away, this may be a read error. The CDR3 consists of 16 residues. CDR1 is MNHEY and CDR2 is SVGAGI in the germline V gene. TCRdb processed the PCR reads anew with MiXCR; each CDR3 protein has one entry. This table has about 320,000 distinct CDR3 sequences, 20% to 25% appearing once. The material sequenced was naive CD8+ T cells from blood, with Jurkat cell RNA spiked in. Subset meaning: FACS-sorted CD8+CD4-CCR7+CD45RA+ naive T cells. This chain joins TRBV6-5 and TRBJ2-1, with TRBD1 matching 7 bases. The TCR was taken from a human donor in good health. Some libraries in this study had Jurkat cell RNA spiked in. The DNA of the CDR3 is TGTGCCAGCAGTTACACGACAGGGATTGATTACAATGGGCAGTTCTTC. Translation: CASSYTTGIDYNGQFF.